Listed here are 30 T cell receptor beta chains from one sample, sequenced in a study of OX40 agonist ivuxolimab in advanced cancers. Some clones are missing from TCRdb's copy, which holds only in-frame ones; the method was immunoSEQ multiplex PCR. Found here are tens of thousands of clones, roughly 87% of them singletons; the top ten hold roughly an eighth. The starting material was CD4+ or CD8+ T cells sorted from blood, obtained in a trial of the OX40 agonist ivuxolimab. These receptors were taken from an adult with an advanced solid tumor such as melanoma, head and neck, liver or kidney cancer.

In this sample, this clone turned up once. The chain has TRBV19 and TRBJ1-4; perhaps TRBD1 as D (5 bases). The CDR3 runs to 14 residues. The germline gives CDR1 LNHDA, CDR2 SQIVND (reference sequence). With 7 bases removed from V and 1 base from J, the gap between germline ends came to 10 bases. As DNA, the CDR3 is TGTGCCAGTATGGGGGGTGGAACTAATGAAAAACTGTTTTTT. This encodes CASMGGGTNEKLFF.

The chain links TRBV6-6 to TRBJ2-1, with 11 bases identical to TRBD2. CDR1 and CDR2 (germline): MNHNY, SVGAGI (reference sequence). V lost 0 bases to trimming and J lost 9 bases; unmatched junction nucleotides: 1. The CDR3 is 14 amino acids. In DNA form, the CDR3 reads TGTGCCAGCAGTTACTCGACTAGCGGGATTGAGCAGTTCTTC. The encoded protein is CASSYSTSGIEQFF.

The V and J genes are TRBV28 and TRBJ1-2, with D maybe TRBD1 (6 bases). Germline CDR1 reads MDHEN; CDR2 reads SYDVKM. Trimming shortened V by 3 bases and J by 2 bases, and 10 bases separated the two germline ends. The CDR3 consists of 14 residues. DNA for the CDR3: TGTGCCAGCAGTTTCCCCGGACAGAACTATGGCTACACCTTC. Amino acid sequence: CASSFPGQNYGYTF.

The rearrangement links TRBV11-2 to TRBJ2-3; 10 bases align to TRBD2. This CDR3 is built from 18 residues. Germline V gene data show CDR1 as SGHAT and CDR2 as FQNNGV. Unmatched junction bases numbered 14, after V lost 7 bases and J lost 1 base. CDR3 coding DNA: TGTGCCAGCAACCTGAGGAGCGGGAGGGAGGCTGGCACAGATACGCAGTATTTT. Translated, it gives CASNLRSGREAGTDTQYF.

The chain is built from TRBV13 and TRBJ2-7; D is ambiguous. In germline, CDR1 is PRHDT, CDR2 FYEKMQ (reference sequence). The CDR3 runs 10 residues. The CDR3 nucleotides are TGTGCCGGTAGCCACTGGGTGGCGGTCGTC. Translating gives CAGSHWVAVV.

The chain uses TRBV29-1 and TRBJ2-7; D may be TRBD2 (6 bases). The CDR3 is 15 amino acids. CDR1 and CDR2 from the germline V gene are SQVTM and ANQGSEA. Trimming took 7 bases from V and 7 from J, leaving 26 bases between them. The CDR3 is CSAGGILGSYWEQYF. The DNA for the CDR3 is TGCAGCGCTGGAGGGATCCTCGGCTCCTACTGGGAGCAGTACTTC.

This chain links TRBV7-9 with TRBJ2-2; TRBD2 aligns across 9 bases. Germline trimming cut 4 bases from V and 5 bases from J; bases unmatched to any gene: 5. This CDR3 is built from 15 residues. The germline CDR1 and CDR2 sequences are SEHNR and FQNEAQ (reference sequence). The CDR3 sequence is CASSSLAGKTGELFF. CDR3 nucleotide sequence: TGTGCCAGCAGCTCCCTAGCGGGAAAGACCGGGGAGCTGTTTTTT.

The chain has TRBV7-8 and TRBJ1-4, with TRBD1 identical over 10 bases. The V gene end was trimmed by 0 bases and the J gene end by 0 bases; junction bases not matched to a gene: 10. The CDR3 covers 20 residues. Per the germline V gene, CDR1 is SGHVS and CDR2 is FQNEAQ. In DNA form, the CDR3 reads TGTGCCAGCAGCTTAGCGAGGGGACAGGGGATTTTAGCAACTAATGAAAAACTGTTTTTT. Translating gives CASSLARGQGILATNEKLFF.

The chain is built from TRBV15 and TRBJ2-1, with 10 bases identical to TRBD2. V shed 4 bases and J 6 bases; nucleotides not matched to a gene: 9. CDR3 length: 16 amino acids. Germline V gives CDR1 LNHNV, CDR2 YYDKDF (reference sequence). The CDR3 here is CATSTVAGGPGNEQFF. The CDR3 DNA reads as TGTGCCACCAGCACCGTAGCGGGAGGTCCCGGCAATGAGCAGTTCTTC.

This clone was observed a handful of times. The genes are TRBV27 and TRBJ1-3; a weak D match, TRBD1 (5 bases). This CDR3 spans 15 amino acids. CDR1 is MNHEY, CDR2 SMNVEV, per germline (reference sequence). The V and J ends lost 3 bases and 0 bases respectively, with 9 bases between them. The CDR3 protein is CASSLQGTSGNTIYF. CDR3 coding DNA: TGTGCCAGCAGTTTGCAGGGAACCTCTGGAAACACCATATATTTT.

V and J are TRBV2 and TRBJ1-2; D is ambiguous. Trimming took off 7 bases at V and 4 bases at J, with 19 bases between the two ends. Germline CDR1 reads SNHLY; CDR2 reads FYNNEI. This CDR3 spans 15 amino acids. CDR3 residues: CASTESNQAPYGYTF. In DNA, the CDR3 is TGTGCCAGCACCGAGTCGAACCAGGCTCCCTATGGCTACACCTTC.

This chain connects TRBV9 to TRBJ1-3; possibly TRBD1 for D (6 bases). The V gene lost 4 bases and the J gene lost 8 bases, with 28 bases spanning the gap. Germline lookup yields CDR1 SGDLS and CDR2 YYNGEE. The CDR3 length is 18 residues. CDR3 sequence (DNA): TGTGCCAGCAGCCGACTTTACTCCGGGACAAGTTTTAAAGACACCATATATTTT. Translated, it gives CASSRLYSGTSFKDTIYF.

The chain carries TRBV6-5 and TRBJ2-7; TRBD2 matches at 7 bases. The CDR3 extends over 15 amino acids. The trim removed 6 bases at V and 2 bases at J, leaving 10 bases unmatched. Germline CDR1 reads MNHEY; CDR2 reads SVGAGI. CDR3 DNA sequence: TGTGCCAGCAGCTCGGTTAGCGGGTTAGCCTACGAGCAGTACTTC. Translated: CASSSVSGLAYEQYF.

The CDR3 protein is CASSGYSATNEKLFF. For the CDR3, the DNA is TGTGCCAGCAGTGGGTACAGTGCAACTAATGAAAAACTGTTTTTT. The chain has TRBV6-1 and TRBJ1-4, with no clear D. Per germline, CDR1 MNHNS and CDR2 SASEGT. The ends were cut back, 4 bases at V and 0 bases at J, with 9 bases in the middle. CDR3 length: 15 residues.

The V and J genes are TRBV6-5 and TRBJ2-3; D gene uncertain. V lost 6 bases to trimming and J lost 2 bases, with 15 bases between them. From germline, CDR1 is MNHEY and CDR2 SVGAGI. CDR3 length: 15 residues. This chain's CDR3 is CASRSASSNTDTQYF. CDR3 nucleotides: TGTGCCAGCAGATCCGCGTCGTCAAACACAGATACGCAGTATTTT.

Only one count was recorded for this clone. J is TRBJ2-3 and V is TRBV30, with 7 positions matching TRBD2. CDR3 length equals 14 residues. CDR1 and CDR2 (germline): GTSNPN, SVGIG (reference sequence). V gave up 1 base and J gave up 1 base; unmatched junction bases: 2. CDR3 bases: TGTGCCTGGAGTGAGGCGGGAGGCACAGATACGCAGTATTTT. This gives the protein CAWSEAGGTDTQYF.

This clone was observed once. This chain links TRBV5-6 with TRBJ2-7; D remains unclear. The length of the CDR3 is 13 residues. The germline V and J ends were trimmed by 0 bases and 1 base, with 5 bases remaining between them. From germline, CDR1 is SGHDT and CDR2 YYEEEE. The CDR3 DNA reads TGTGCCAGCAGCTTGGACGGATCCTACGAGCAGTACGTC. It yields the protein CASSLDGSYEQYV.

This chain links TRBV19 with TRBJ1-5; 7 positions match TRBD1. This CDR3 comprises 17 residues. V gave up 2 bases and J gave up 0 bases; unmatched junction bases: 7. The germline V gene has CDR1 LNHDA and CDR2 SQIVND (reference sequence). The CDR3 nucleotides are TGTGCCAGTAGTATACGGCAGGGGGGATTTAGCAATCAGCCCCAGCATTTT. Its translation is CASSIRQGGFSNQPQHF.

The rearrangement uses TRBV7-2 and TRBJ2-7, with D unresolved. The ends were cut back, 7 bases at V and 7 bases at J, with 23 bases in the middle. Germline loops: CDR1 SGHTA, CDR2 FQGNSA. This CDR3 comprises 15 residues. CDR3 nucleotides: TGTGCCAGCACCTCCTTTCGAAGGCGCTTGGGGGAGCAGTACGTC. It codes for CASTSFRRRLGEQYV.

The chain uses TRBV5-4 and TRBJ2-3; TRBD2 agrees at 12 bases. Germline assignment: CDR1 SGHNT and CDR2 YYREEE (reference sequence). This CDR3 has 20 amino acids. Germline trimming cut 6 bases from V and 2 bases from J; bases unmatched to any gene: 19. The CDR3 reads CASTSLLAGGLGPSTDTQYF. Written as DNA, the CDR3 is TGTGCCAGCACCTCCCTACTAGCGGGAGGATTGGGTCCTTCCACAGATACGCAGTATTTT.

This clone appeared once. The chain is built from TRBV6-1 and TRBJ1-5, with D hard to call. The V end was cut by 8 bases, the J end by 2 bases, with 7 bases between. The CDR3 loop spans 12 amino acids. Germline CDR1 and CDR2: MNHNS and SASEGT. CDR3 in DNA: TGTGCCAGCGGCCATGGCAATCAGCCCCAGCATTTT. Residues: CASGHGNQPQHF.

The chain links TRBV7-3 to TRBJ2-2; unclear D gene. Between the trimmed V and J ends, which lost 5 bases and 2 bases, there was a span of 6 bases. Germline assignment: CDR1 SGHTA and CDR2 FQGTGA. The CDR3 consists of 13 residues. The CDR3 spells CASSHSNTGELFF. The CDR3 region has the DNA TGTGCCAGCAGCCACAGTAACACCGGGGAGCTGTTTTTT.

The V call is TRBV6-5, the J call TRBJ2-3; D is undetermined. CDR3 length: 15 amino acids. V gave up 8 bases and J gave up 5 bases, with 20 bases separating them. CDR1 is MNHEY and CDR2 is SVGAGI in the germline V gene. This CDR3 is CASSQTSRLGDTQYF. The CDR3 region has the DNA TGTGCCAGCTCTCAGACCTCAAGGCTAGGAGATACGCAGTATTTT.

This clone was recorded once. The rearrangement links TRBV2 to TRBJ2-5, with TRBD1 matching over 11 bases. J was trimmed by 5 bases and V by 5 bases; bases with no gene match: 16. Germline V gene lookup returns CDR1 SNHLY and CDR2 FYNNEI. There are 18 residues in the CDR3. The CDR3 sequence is CASSFWTGGYSEKETQYF. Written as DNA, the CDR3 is TGTGCCAGCAGTTTTTGGACAGGGGGCTACTCAGAAAAGGAGACCCAGTACTTC.

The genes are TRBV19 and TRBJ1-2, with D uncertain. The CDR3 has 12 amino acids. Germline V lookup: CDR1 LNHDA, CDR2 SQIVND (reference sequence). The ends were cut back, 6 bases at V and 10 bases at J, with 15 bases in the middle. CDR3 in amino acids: CASRVKPFVYTF. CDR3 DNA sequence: TGTGCCAGTAGGGTGAAGCCGTTCGTCTACACCTTC.

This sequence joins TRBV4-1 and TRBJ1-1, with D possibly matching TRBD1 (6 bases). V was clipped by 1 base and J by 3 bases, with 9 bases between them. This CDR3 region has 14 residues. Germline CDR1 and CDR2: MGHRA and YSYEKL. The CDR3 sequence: CASSQVGGYTEAFF. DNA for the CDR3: TGCGCCAGCAGCCAAGTAGGGGGTTACACTGAAGCTTTCTTT.

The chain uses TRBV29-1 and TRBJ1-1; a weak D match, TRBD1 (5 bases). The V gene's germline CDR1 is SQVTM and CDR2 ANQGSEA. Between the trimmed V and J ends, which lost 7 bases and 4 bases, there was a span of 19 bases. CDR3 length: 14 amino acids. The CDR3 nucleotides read TGCAGCGCCCTAGGGGTTGGGGGGACCACTGAAGCTTTCTTT. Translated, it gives CSALGVGGTTEAFF.

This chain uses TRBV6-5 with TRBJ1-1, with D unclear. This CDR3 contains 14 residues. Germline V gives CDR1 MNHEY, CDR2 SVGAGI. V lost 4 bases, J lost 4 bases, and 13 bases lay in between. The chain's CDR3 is CASSSTATFTEAFF. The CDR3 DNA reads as TGTGCCAGCAGTTCTACAGCTACATTCACTGAAGCTTTCTTT.

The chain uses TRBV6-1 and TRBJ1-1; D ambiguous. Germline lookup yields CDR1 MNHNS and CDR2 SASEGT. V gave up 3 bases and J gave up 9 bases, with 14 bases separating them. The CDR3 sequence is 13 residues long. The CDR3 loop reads CASSEARGIQAFF. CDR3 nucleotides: TGTGCCAGCAGTGAGGCTCGAGGGATCCAAGCTTTCTTT.

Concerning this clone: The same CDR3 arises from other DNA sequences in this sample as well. The CDR3 DNA reads as TGTGCCAGCAGCGGCGGAGGCTACGAGCAGTACTTC. This encodes CASSGGGYEQYF. This chain connects TRBV7-9 to TRBJ2-7; tentative D call: TRBD2 (5 bases). From germline, CDR1 is SEHNR and CDR2 FQNEAQ (reference sequence). The CDR3 totals 12 residues. V was pared by 5 bases and J by 3 bases, with 8 bases between.